This T cell receptor (beta chain) was retrieved from a study of blood T cells in healthy people across ages. Study conclusions and caveats: Unsorted PBMCs prevented conclusive naive versus antigen-experienced comparison.

Then a second PCR, running roughly 7 to 11 cycles, was carried out with a sample-barcoded 5' primer and a J-beta primer mix. A single record per CDR3 protein comes from TCRdb applying MiXCR to the 5' RACE reads. Of some 710,000 distinct CDR3 sequences in the sample, 46% are singletons; the top ten hold 15% to 20%. Germline CDR1 and CDR2: DFQATT and SNEGSKA (reference sequence). V dropped 3 bases and J dropped 4 bases, with 12 bases sitting between them. The CDR3 runs 13 residues. Only a few counts were recorded for this clonotype. The antigen is unknown. The receptor's source is a man older than 75 in good health. Sequencing used blood. This chain connects TRBV20-1 to TRBJ2-5; D is undetermined. The CDR3 reads CSASGDIAETQYF. CDR3 sequence (DNA): TGCAGTGCTAGTGGTGACATTGCAGAGACCCAGTACTTC.